This TCR beta chain was identified in a study of blood T cells in healthy people across ages. Turning to the study itself: Per two T cells, template switching captured roughly one barcoded beta molecule.

This clonotype occurred a few times. The CDR3 has 17 amino acids. Germline V gene sequence: CDR1 ENHRY, CDR2 SYGVKD. The V gene lost 7 bases and the J gene lost 0 bases, with 19 bases spanning the gap. Primed by a sample-barcoded 5' primer and a J-beta primer mix, a second PCR proceeded for roughly 6 to 12 cycles. Using its own MiXCR run on the 5' RACE reads, TCRdb lists one record per CDR3 protein. Of about 2 million distinct CDR3 sequences listed, about 50% were seen once; the top ten hold approximately 2.1%. The chain uses TRBV10-3 and TRBJ2-1; D not resolved. This receptor was obtained from a woman aged 40-49 years in good health. Sequences were obtained from blood. In DNA form, the CDR3 reads TGTGCCATCACCCGGGTCCAGGTTCCCAGCTCCTACAATGAGCAGTTCTTC. This sequence encodes CAITRVQVPSSYNEQFF.